Following are 9 T cell receptor beta chains from one sample sequenced in a study of T-cell reconstitution after alpha-beta-depleted transplantation in children. Unique molecular identifiers were incorporated when the TCRbeta library was constructed. TCRdb re-called the PCR reads through MiXCR, storing one row per CDR3 protein. Among about half a million distinct CDR3 sequences, around 13% were seen once, and the ten largest hold about 6%. Sequencing was performed on PBMCs from the stem cell graft donor, taken from the stem cell graft. Receptor source: a human donor who donated a stem cell graft to a child with combined immunodeficiency.

This clonotype was observed a handful of times. This chain joins TRBV10-3 and TRBJ2-3, with D unclear. V gave up 0 bases and J gave up 4 bases, with 2 bases separating them. The CDR3 runs 12 residues. CDR1 and CDR2 (germline): ENHRY, SYGVKD. Written as DNA, the CDR3 is TGTGCCATCAGTGAGTCTTCAGATACGCAGTATTTT. It is translated as CAISESSDTQYF.

This clonotype turned up a few times. The chain combines TRBV27 with TRBJ2-3; 9 bases fit TRBD2. V shed 5 bases, J shed 7 bases, and the junction held 13 bases outside the gene matches. CDR3 length equals 16 residues. CDR1 and CDR2 (germline): MNHEY, SMNVEV (reference sequence). For the CDR3, the DNA is TGTGCCAGCAGTGACTTAGCGGGAGACTTGCGGAATACGCAGTATTTT. As protein: CASSDLAGDLRNTQYF.

The chain uses TRBV15 and TRBJ1-2; 8 nucleotides agree with TRBD1. Looked up from germline, CDR1 is LNHNV and CDR2 is YYDKDF (reference sequence). The CDR3 has 15 residues. The J segment lost 4 bases and the V segment lost 2 bases, leaving 6 bases of the junction unmatched. CDR3 loop: CATSRPPTGAYGYTF. CDR3 sequence (DNA): TGTGCCACCAGCAGACCACCGACAGGGGCCTATGGCTACACCTTC. Full variable domain (remainder filled in from reference TRBV15 and TRBJ1-2): DAMVIQNPRYQVTQFGKPVTLSCSQTLNHNVMYWYQQKSSQAPKLLFHYYDKDFNNEADTPDNFQSRRPNTSFCFLDIRSPGLGDTAMYLCATSRPPTGAYGYTFGSGTRLTVV.

This clonotype was found a few times. The CDR3 protein is CAISDRVRDEKLFF. The CDR3 DNA sequence: TGTGCCATCAGTGATAGGGTGAGAGATGAAAAACTGTTTTTT. The chain is built from TRBV10-3 and TRBJ1-4; D remains unclear. This CDR3 region has 14 residues. Germline CDR1 and CDR2: ENHRY and SYGVKD. V was clipped by 3 bases and J by 6 bases, with 11 bases between them.

The table lists this clonotype with many counts. The chain uses TRBV30 and TRBJ2-7, with 9 bases aligning to TRBD1. The V gene's germline CDR1 is GTSNPN and CDR2 SVGIG (reference sequence). This CDR3 is built from 12 residues. CDR3 sequence (DNA): TGTGCTGGCGGGGACAGGGTCTACGAGCAGTACTTC. Protein product: CAGGDRVYEQYF.

This clonotype was counted a few times. The V gene is TRBV12-3 or TRBV12-4, the J gene TRBJ1-1; D gene ambiguous. This CDR3 contains 15 residues. Trimming took 4 bases from V and 4 from J, leaving 16 bases between them. The CDR3 DNA follows: TGTGCCAGCAGTTCCCCCGGGTGGGTTGGCACTGAAGCTTTCTTT. Its protein product is CASSSPGWVGTEAFF.

V and J are TRBV2 and TRBJ2-3; weak D call: TRBD2 (6 bases). Per germline, CDR1 SNHLY and CDR2 FYNNEI. The CDR3 loop spans 16 amino acids. V lost 5 bases and J 3 bases, leaving 18 bases between the germline ends. CDR3 protein: CASSYHPGLRTDTQYF. Here the CDR3 DNA reads TGTGCCAGCAGTTACCATCCGGGACTTCGGACAGATACGCAGTATTTT.

This clonotype appeared many times. The chain uses TRBV12-3 or TRBV12-4 and TRBJ1-1, with unresolved D. The CDR3 length is 13 residues. V was trimmed by 4 bases and J by 4 bases, leaving 10 bases between them. CDR3 protein: CASSWGGGTEAFF. Written as DNA, the CDR3 is TGTGCCAGCAGTTGGGGAGGTGGCACTGAAGCTTTCTTT.

This clonotype was observed a few times. The chain carries TRBV27 and TRBJ2-1; the match to TRBD2 covers 7 bases. CDR1 is MNHEY, CDR2 SMNVEV, per germline (reference sequence). The CDR3 runs 15 residues. V lost 6 bases and J lost 5; bases outside the gene matches: 10. CDR3 sequence: CASRPTGTKNNEQFF. The CDR3 coding sequence is TGTGCCAGCAGGCCAACCGGGACTAAAAACAATGAGCAGTTCTTC.